Shown below are 15 T cell receptor beta chains from a single sample sequenced in a study of T-cell memory formation after mild COVID-19. TCRdb itself ran the 5' RACE reads through MiXCR, one entry per CDR3 protein. The profile shows 300,000 to 400,000 distinct CDR3 sequences, about 13% of them singletons. The specimen was PBMCs or a T cell subset sorted from them (not recorded which). These receptors were taken from a man between 18 and 35 years old who had mild COVID-19 (a few samples of this study predate the infection). Cell type and time point are not known.

The chain uses TRBV5-1 and TRBJ2-7; TRBD1 matches at 7 bases. The CDR3 has 14 residues. The germline CDR1 and CDR2 sequences are SGHRS and YFSETQ. The V segment lost 4 bases and the J segment 3 bases; nucleotides outside the gene matches: 7. The CDR3 bases are TGCGCCAGCAGCCCCGGGGACAGACGCTACGAGCAGTACTTC. This translates into CASSPGDRRYEQYF.

This clonotype was recorded at least ten times. The rearrangement uses TRBV15 and TRBJ2-2; 7 nucleotides agree with TRBD1. With 6 bases clipped from V and 4 bases from J, the junction kept 8 bases outside the gene matches. The V gene's germline CDR1 is LNHNV and CDR2 YYDKDF (reference sequence). The CDR3 spans 15 residues. CDR3 sequence (DNA): TGTGCCACCAGAATACAGGGGTTCCCCACCGGGGAGCTGTTTTTT. It is translated as CATRIQGFPTGELFF.

The rearrangement uses TRBV4-3 and TRBJ2-3, with TRBD1 matching over 9 bases. The germline V gene has CDR1 LGHNA and CDR2 YSLEER. This CDR3 contains 14 residues. V lost 8 bases to trimming and J lost 3 bases; unmatched junction nucleotides: 6. The CDR3 DNA follows: TGCGCCAGCCGACAGGGGGTAAGGACAGATACGCAGTATTTT. It translates to CASRQGVRTDTQYF.

In this sample, this clonotype turned up a few times. V gene TRBV29-1 combines with J gene TRBJ2-2; D may be TRBD1 (6 bases). CDR1 and CDR2 from the germline V gene are SQVTM and ANQGSEA. This CDR3 has 12 residues. The V and J ends lost 7 bases and 7 bases respectively, with 13 bases between them. The CDR3 protein is CSGGLRGGELFF. The CDR3 DNA sequence: TGCAGCGGCGGACTCAGGGGCGGGGAGCTGTTTTTT.

The rearrangement links TRBV20-1 to TRBJ1-1; D uncertain. V lost 1 base and J 10 bases, leaving 13 bases between the germline ends. Germline lookup yields CDR1 DFQATT and CDR2 SNEGSKA (reference sequence). CDR3 length equals 12 residues. This CDR3 reads CSARGGPNGAFF. The CDR3 DNA is TGCAGTGCTAGAGGAGGTCCCAATGGAGCTTTCTTT.

This clonotype was detected ten times or more. The chain joins TRBV5-1 to TRBJ2-3; 7 bases fit TRBD2. With V trimmed by 0 bases and J by 0 bases, 4 bases remained unmatched. The CDR3 is 16 residues long. Germline CDR1 and CDR2: SGHRS and YFSETQ. CDR3 DNA sequence: TGCGCCAGCAGCTTGGGGGTGCGGGGGAGCACAGATACGCAGTATTTT. As protein: CASSLGVRGSTDTQYF.

The rearrangement joins TRBV10-3 to TRBJ2-5; 7 bases are shared with TRBD1. The length of the CDR3 is 13 residues. Germline CDR1 is ENHRY and CDR2 is SYGVKD. J was trimmed by 4 bases and V by 1 base; bases with no gene match: 0. The CDR3 DNA sequence: TGTGCCATCAGTGAGTACAGGGGAGAGACCCAGTACTTC. It yields the protein CAISEYRGETQYF.

This sequence joins TRBV5-5 and TRBJ2-7; TRBD1 aligns across 8 bases. V lost 0 bases to trimming and J lost 1 base; unmatched junction nucleotides: 6. The CDR3 contains 16 residues. Germline V CDR1 and CDR2: SGHKS, YYEKEE (reference sequence). The CDR3 DNA reads as TGTGCCAGCAGCTTGGTTCAGGGGGCGAGATCCTACGAGCAGTACGTC. Its protein product is CASSLVQGARSYEQYV.

This clonotype came up many times. The chain carries TRBV12-3 or TRBV12-4 and TRBJ1-6; 7 nucleotides line up with TRBD1. V was clipped by 6 bases and J by 8 bases; unmatched bases: 10. This CDR3 has 15 residues. Written as DNA, the CDR3 is TGTGCCAGCAGGGCCGGAGGGGGCGAGGATTCACCCCTCCACTTT. It codes for CASRAGGGEDSPLHF.

The rearrangement links TRBV7-8 to TRBJ2-1; 9 positions match TRBD2. After removal of 4 bases from V and 6 bases from J, the junction contained 7 bases not matched to a gene. Per germline, CDR1 SGHVS and CDR2 FQNEAQ. The CDR3 covers 15 residues. DNA for the CDR3: TGTGCCAGCAGCTGGGGGACTAGCCCCCGCAATGAGCAGTTCTTC. Amino acid sequence: CASSWGTSPRNEQFF.

A few counts support this clonotype. The chain has TRBV20-1 and TRBJ2-3; TRBD1 matches at 7 bases. The V and J ends lost 0 bases and 1 base, in that order; junction bases with no gene match: 1. In germline, CDR1 is DFQATT, CDR2 SNEGSKA (reference sequence). This CDR3 comprises 14 residues. CDR3 sequence (DNA): TGCAGTGCTAGAGACGGGACAGGCACAGATACGCAGTATTTT. Its translation is CSARDGTGTDTQYF.

CDR3 protein: CASSFTGGYEQYV. The CDR3 DNA is TGTGCCAGCAGCTTCACAGGGGGCTACGAGCAGTACGTC. The chain joins TRBV5-6 to TRBJ2-7, with 8 bases lining up with TRBD1. Germline lookup yields CDR1 SGHDT and CDR2 YYEEEE. This CDR3 region has 13 residues. Trimming took 2 bases from V and 3 from J; bases not matched to a gene: 1.

The chain joins TRBV6-1 to TRBJ2-2; 10 nucleotides agree with TRBD2. V lost 3 bases to trimming and J lost 2 bases; unmatched junction nucleotides: 3. The CDR3 has 16 amino acids. Per germline, CDR1 MNHNS and CDR2 SASEGT. The chain's CDR3 is CASSDLAGENTGELFF. CDR3 sequence (DNA): TGTGCCAGCAGTGATCTAGCGGGGGAAAACACCGGGGAGCTGTTTTTT.

This clonotype has only a few counts. This chain connects TRBV7-9 to TRBJ1-2; unclear D gene. V shed 5 bases and J shed 4 bases, with 11 bases lying between them. The CDR3 extends over 13 amino acids. The germline V gene encodes CDR1 SEHNR and CDR2 FQNEAQ (reference sequence). The CDR3 nucleotides read TGTGCCAGCAGCCGACGAACCATCTATGGCTACACCTTC. Protein product: CASSRRTIYGYTF.

This clonotype was seen only a few times. The rearrangement joins TRBV20-1 to TRBJ1-5, with D unclear. CDR1 DFQATT and CDR2 SNEGSKA come from the germline V gene (reference sequence). The CDR3 has 13 amino acids. Trimming left V 6 bases short and J 2 bases short, with 11 bases between. CDR3 region: CSASWVGNQPQHF. The CDR3 DNA reads as TGCAGTGCCTCTTGGGTCGGCAATCAGCCCCAGCATTTT.